This T cell receptor beta chain was profiled in a study of T cell responses to AZD1222 COVID-19 vaccine. Study-level findings and limits: Without day 14 samples, only post-peak T cell repertoires were studied. Clonal diversity was possibly underestimated; the donors were predominantly white British and more often female. After two AZD1222 doses, spike-specific TCR breadth and depth rose versus day 0.

Remarks on this clone: What it binds is not known. Within the sample, other DNA sequences also encode this same CDR3.

Assay: immunoSEQ multiplex PCR; the TCRdb copy retains only in-frame clones and omits some. The data show about 66,000 clones, with more than 85% seen just once and around 16% held by the top ten. The sample here was peripheral blood, taken on day 0 of AZD1222 vaccination. This TCR derives from an adult in good health.

CDR3 nucleotides: TGTGCCAGCAGCGTAGCTGATACGCAGTATTTT. Protein sequence: CASSVADTQYF. The chain carries TRBV9 and TRBJ2-3; D is unresolved. This CDR3 has 11 residues. Trimming removed 0 bases from V and 6 bases from J, with 2 bases in between. Germline CDR1 is SGDLS and CDR2 is YYNGEE.